Listed here are 24 T cell receptor beta chains from one sample, sequenced in a study of blood T cell repertoires in COVID-19. Produced via immunoSEQ multiplex PCR; TCRdb's table is partial and in-frame only. The sample has 25,000 to 35,000 clones, roughly 89% seen once; the top ten hold under 55%. Sequencing input: peripheral blood. The receptors were gathered from a human donor with acute or convalescent COVID-19. The donor label of this sample is uncertain.

Comment on this clone: Other DNA sequences within the sample encode an identical CDR3. V usage is TRBV3-1 (or the pseudogene TRBV3-2) and J usage is TRBJ1-2; a weak D match, TRBD1 (5 bases). The CDR3 loop spans 15 amino acids. Per the germline V gene, CDR1 is LGHDT and CDR2 is YNNKEL (reference sequence). Deletions cut 1 base from V and 4 bases from J, with 13 bases between. The CDR3 loop is CASSQVRGGTYGYTF. DNA of the CDR3: TGTGCCAGCAGCCAAGTAAGGGGCGGCACCTATGGCTACACCTTC.

This chain joins TRBV6-6 and TRBJ1-2; 7 positions agree with TRBD1. The CDR3 contains 15 residues. Germline-derived CDR1 and CDR2 are MNHNY and SVGAGI (reference sequence). Losses at the gene ends were 5 bases for V and 1 base for J; bases not matched to a gene: 7. The CDR3 protein is CASSLGGAGNYGYTF. The CDR3 nucleotides read TGTGCCAGCAGTCTAGGGGGCGCTGGTAACTATGGCTACACCTTC.

The chain uses TRBV2 and TRBJ2-2; D possibly corresponds to TRBD2 (6 bases). The V gene's germline CDR1 is SNHLY and CDR2 FYNNEI. The CDR3 extends over 14 amino acids. V lost 4 bases and J 3 bases, leaving 9 bases between the germline ends. The CDR3 is CASSVEGDTGELFF. For the CDR3, the DNA is TGTGCCAGCAGTGTGGAGGGCGACACCGGGGAGCTGTTTTTT.

The V gene is TRBV7-3, the J gene TRBJ2-1, with TRBD2 identical over 8 bases. CDR1 SGHTA and CDR2 FQGTGA come from the germline V gene. V shed 4 bases and J 9 bases; nucleotides not matched to a gene: 11. The CDR3 spans 15 residues. The CDR3 nucleotides read TGTGCCAGCAGCTCGAGCGGGAGCCAGGGCGGTGAGCAGTTCTTC. This encodes CASSSSGSQGGEQFF.

This clone was recorded a few times. V and J are TRBV5-1 and TRBJ1-4, with 8 bases identical to TRBD1. This CDR3 is built from 16 residues. V dropped 5 bases and J dropped 2; count of bases not matched to a gene: 8. Germline lookup yields CDR1 SGHRS and CDR2 YFSETQ. CDR3 nucleotides: TGCGCCAGCAGTTACAGGGGGTCCCCGACTAATGAAAAACTGTTTTTT. It is translated as CASSYRGSPTNEKLFF.

V usage is TRBV19 and J usage is TRBJ1-4; D perhaps matches TRBD1 (6 bases). V gave up 5 bases and J gave up 7 bases, with 17 bases separating them. The V gene's germline CDR1 is LNHDA and CDR2 SQIVND (reference sequence). This CDR3 spans 15 amino acids. The CDR3 coding sequence is TGTGCCAGTAGTGCCCGACAGGCCGGAGTTGAAAAACTGTTTTTT. Amino acid sequence: CASSARQAGVEKLFF.

This clone was found a few times. J is TRBJ1-1 and V is TRBV28, with D maybe TRBD1 (5 bases). The V end lost 7 bases, the J end lost 0 bases, and 18 bases lay between the germline ends. Germline V gives CDR1 MDHEN, CDR2 SYDVKM. The CDR3 is 16 residues long. For the CDR3, the DNA is TGTGCCAGCAAGGGCGGCGGGGGGGTAGTGAACACTGAAGCTTTCTTT. Amino acids: CASKGGGGVVNTEAFF.

The gene calls are TRBV4-2 and TRBJ1-5, with D unclear. CDR1 is LGHNA and CDR2 is YNFKEQ in the germline V gene. The CDR3 is made up of 15 amino acids. V was clipped by 0 bases and J by 0 bases, with 6 bases between them. The CDR3 coding sequence is TGTGCCAGCAGCCAAGACCAGTATAGCAATCAGCCCCAGCATTTT. Encoded protein: CASSQDQYSNQPQHF.

The V and J genes are TRBV6-1 and TRBJ2-4; tentative D call: TRBD2 (6 bases). Trimming removed 1 base at V and 1 base at J, with 20 bases between. The V gene's germline CDR1 is MNHNS and CDR2 SASEGT. This CDR3 contains 19 residues. The CDR3 region is CASSEVEGVGPGAKNIQYF. CDR3 sequence (DNA): TGTGCCAGCAGTGAAGTGGAGGGTGTAGGGCCGGGGGCCAAAAACATTCAGTACTTC.

The CDR3 loop reads CASSPGQKLQEQYF. In DNA form, the CDR3 reads TGTGCCAGCAGCCCTGGACAGAAACTTCAAGAGCAGTACTTC. The chain links TRBV5-4 to TRBJ2-7; TRBD1 is a possible D gene (6 bases). This CDR3 has 14 amino acids. Trimming took 4 bases from V and 7 from J, leaving 18 bases between them. CDR1 and CDR2 (germline): SGHNT, YYREEE (reference sequence).

This rearrangement joins TRBV5-5 to TRBJ1-1; TRBD1 aligns across 8 bases. CDR1 is SGHKS and CDR2 is YYEKEE in the germline V gene (reference sequence). V shed 4 bases, J shed 9 bases, and the junction held 8 bases outside the gene matches. The CDR3 length is 13 residues. DNA for the CDR3: TGTGCCAGCAGCCCTGGACAGGGCTTGCAAGCTTTCTTT. As protein: CASSPGQGLQAFF.

The rearrangement joins TRBV19 to TRBJ2-5; a weak D match, TRBD2 (5 bases). CDR3 length: 13 residues. V dropped 5 bases and J dropped 2 bases, with 9 bases sitting between them. Per the germline V gene, CDR1 is LNHDA and CDR2 is SQIVND (reference sequence). CDR3 region: CASSFRDQETQYF. The CDR3, as DNA: TGTGCCAGTAGTTTTCGGGATCAAGAGACCCAGTACTTC. Supplemented by reference TRBV19 and TRBJ2-5, the full variable domain reads DGGITQSPKYLFRKEGQNVTLSCEQNLNHDAMYWYRQDPGQGLRLIYYSQIVNDFQKGDIAEGYSVSREKKESFPLTVTSAQKNPTAFYLCASSFRDQETQYFGPGTRLLVL.

This chain connects TRBV11-2 to TRBJ2-5, with a possible D match to TRBD1 (6 bases). CDR3 length: 16 residues. The V gene lost 6 bases and the J gene lost 3 bases, with 20 bases spanning the gap. Germline V gene sequence: CDR1 SGHAT, CDR2 FQNNGV. CDR3 sequence: CASSTIGTGSEETQYF. In DNA form, the CDR3 reads TGTGCCAGCAGTACGATCGGAACAGGGTCGGAAGAGACCCAGTACTTC.

This chain uses TRBV19 with TRBJ2-7, with 7 bases that match TRBD1. The CDR3 extends over 15 amino acids. The V gene's germline CDR1 is LNHDA and CDR2 SQIVND (reference sequence). V shed 3 bases, J shed 3 bases, and the junction held 8 bases outside the gene matches. The CDR3 is CASSISPGQHYEQYF. In DNA form, the CDR3 reads TGTGCCAGTAGTATTAGTCCGGGACAGCACTACGAGCAGTACTTC.

J is TRBJ2-1 and V is TRBV27; 11 bases agree with TRBD1. Germline V gene lookup returns CDR1 MNHEY and CDR2 SMNVEV (reference sequence). Trimming cost V 4 bases and J 3 bases; bases outside gene matches: 5. The CDR3 is made up of 16 amino acids. The CDR3 is CASSSDRGRIYNEQFF. Here the CDR3 DNA reads TGTGCCAGCAGTTCGGACAGGGGGCGAATCTACAATGAGCAGTTCTTC.

Here the CDR3 reads CATSDGTSGSIYNEQFF. The CDR3 coding sequence is TGTGCCACCAGTGACGGGACTAGCGGGAGTATTTACAATGAGCAGTTCTTC. This chain uses TRBV24-1 with TRBJ2-1; 14 nucleotides match TRBD2. V gave up 4 bases and J gave up 4 bases; unmatched junction bases: 5. CDR1 is KGHDR and CDR2 is SFDVKD in the germline V gene. The CDR3 is 17 residues long.

CDR3 sequence (DNA): TGCAGCGTAGCTACAGGTTATAGCAATCAGCCCCAGCATTTT. Translation gives CSVATGYSNQPQHF. The rearrangement links TRBV29-1 to TRBJ1-5; perhaps TRBD1 as D (5 bases). The CDR3 loop spans 14 amino acids. Germline V gene sequence: CDR1 SQVTM, CDR2 ANQGSEA. With 6 bases removed from V and 0 bases from J, the gap between germline ends came to 12 bases.

This rearrangement joins TRBV4-3 to TRBJ1-2; D might be TRBD1 (5 bases). The V end was cut by 0 bases, the J end by 2 bases, with 13 bases between. The V gene's germline CDR1 is LGHNA and CDR2 YSLEER. This CDR3 is 16 amino acids long. The CDR3 protein is CASSQDSGGGNYGYTF. CDR3 bases: TGCGCCAGCAGCCAAGATTCCGGGGGGGGGAACTATGGCTACACCTTC.

This clone was observed a single time. The chain joins TRBV6-6 to TRBJ1-4; TRBD1 matches 10 bases. In germline, CDR1 is MNHNY, CDR2 SVGAGI (reference sequence). Germline trimming cut 10 bases from V and 7 bases from J; bases unmatched to any gene: 12. The CDR3 spans 15 residues. The DNA for the CDR3 is TGTGCCACAGCCTCAGACAGGGGGCTCGGTGAAAAACTGTTTTTT. As protein: CATASDRGLGEKLFF.

The rearrangement joins TRBV6-2 or TRBV6-3 to TRBJ1-6; D gene uncertain. The CDR3 spans 13 residues. The germline V and J ends were trimmed by 5 bases and 12 bases, with 14 bases remaining between them. In germline, CDR1 is MNHEY, CDR2 SVGEGT. CDR3 in DNA: TGTGCCAGCAGTCCCCGGGGTCCAGGACCCCTCCACTTT. Its protein is CASSPRGPGPLHF.

The chain is built from TRBV3-1 (or the pseudogene TRBV3-2) and TRBJ1-6; possibly TRBD1 for D (6 bases). V lost 0 bases, J lost 7 bases, and 13 bases lay in between. The CDR3 runs to 16 residues. CDR1 LGHDT and CDR2 YNNKEL come from the germline V gene (reference sequence). The CDR3 region is CASSQELTGRNSPLHF. CDR3 nucleotides: TGTGCCAGCAGCCAAGAATTGACAGGAAGAAATTCACCCCTCCACTTT.

The chain has TRBV4-1 and TRBJ1-1; 7 positions agree with TRBD1. This CDR3 region has 14 residues. V shed 3 bases and J 2 bases; nucleotides not matched to a gene: 3. From germline, CDR1 is MGHRA and CDR2 YSYEKL. The CDR3 here is CASSQRQGNTEAFF. The CDR3 region has the DNA TGCGCCAGCAGCCAGCGACAGGGTAACACTGAAGCTTTCTTT.

The chain uses TRBV18 and TRBJ1-1; TRBD1 matches 8 bases. V shed 2 bases, J shed 2 bases, and the junction held 1 base outside the gene matches. The germline V gene has CDR1 KGHSH and CDR2 LQKENI. CDR3 length: 14 amino acids. CDR3 DNA: TGTGCCAGCTCACCAACAGGGGGAAACACTGAAGCTTTCTTT. Translation: CASSPTGGNTEAFF.

The rearrangement uses TRBV27 and TRBJ1-2; 8 bases align to TRBD1. The CDR3 is made up of 17 amino acids. The germline V gene has CDR1 MNHEY and CDR2 SMNVEV (reference sequence). The junction had 10 bases not matched to a gene; V was cut back by 0 bases and J by 4 bases. The DNA for the CDR3 is TGTGCCAGCAGTTTATCGATAGGGACAGGCGCTCCCTATGGCTACACCTTC. It translates to CASSLSIGTGAPYGYTF.